This TCR beta chain comes out of a study of T cell responses to AZD1222 COVID-19 vaccine (dated by TCRdb to 2020 to 2023). With respect to the entire study: AZD1222 recipients with second doses at about 4 weeks or about 12 weeks were pooled, because spike-specific TCR depth and breadth did not differ between schedules. A total of about 230 trial participants underwent TCR sequencing, of whom around 200 received two doses of AZD1222 and around 25 received two doses of the MenACWY control vaccine. Trial participants were enrolled into age subgroups of 18-55, 56-69 and 70-plus years, which contained about 150, 27 and 61 TCR-sequenced participants, respectively. What the work shows at the level of the full study, not this receptor alone: After two AZD1222 doses, both the breadth and the depth of spike-specific TCRs were significantly higher than at day 0 and than in MenACWY recipients. No day 14 peak-response samples were available, so repertoires were characterized only after the peak T cell response. CD4 TCRs associated with the vaccine covered the entire spike protein, and the dominant responses were in regions 160-218 and 743-854. The 56-69-year group was small, and its depth increase did not reach significance, likely because of low power. Epitopes outside the regions mutated in the B.1.351 and B.1.1.7 variants were reportedly recognized by nearly half of the unique spike-specific TCRs. Conclusions about previously exposed vaccinees are limited because only a handful of AZD1222 recipients were SARS-CoV-2 seropositive at baseline. Participants were mostly white British, with more females than males. The authors suggested clonal diversity may have been underestimated.

The CDR3 regions of human TCRbeta chains were analyzed by immunosequencing. The source study handled its data this way. Repertoire TCRs were matched against a reference library of SARS-CoV-2-specific TCRs generated with the MIRA antigen-specificity platform. Breadth was defined as the fraction of unique TCRs that were SARS-CoV-2-associated, and depth was defined as the fraction of total T cells that were SARS-CoV-2-associated. Each spike-specific TCR was assigned to its reactive spike region and to a CD4 or CD8 class using the MIRA data. Log10-transformed breadth and depth values were compared by one-way ANOVA with Sidak's multiple comparisons tests. TCRdb re-hosts the immuneACCESS table, in-frame sequences only. Its copies lack some clones; in the studies checked, an unresolved V gene accounts for under half of them, and the cause for the rest is not known. V and J calls and clone size are as listed in that table; D and trimming were resolved from the DNA. For this sample there are 100,000 or so clones; roughly nine tenths appear just once. The top ten constitute over 15% of the sample.

The time point label on this specimen signifies: baseline before first vaccination. Samples from vaccinated people were obtained from the UK trials COV001 and COV002, which included a single-blind randomized controlled phase 2/3 trial of AZD1222 (ChAdOx1 nCoV-19) in healthy adults. For TCRbeta chain sequencing, PBMC samples from trial participants were taken at day 0 and at day 28 after the second dose. Turning to this clone: No cognate antigen has been identified for it. Nothing much larger sits one base from this clone, and base qualities are not available.

The TCR comes from an adult in good health. The source material was peripheral blood, sampled on day 0 of AZD1222 vaccination.

The CDR3: CASSLGPVMNTEAFF. The bases read TGTGCCAGCAGCTTAGGTCCAGTCATGAACACTGAAGCTTTCTTT. The rearranged chain carries TRBV7-9 and TRBJ1-1, with no reliable assignment of the D segment. The germline V gene (reference sequence) sets CDR1 to SEHNR and CDR2 to FQNEAQ. The CDR3 sequence holds 15 residues, the cysteine and phenylalanine included. Only the CDR3 part of the read is kept: 45 bases, read in frame from the first base. V and J lose 1 base and 0 bases, and a span of 9 bases separates them.